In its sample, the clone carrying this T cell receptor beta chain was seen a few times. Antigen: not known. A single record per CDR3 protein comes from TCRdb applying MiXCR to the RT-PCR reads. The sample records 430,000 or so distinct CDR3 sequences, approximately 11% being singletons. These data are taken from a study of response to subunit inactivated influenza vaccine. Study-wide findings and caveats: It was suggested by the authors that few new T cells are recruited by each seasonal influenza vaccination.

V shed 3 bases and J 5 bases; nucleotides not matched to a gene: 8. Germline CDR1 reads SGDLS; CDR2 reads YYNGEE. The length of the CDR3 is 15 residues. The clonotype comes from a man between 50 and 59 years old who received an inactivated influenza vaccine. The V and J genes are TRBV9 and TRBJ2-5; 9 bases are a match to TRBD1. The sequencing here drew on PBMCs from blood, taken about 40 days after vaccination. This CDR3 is CASSAFTGGGETQYF. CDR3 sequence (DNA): TGTGCCAGCAGCGCCTTCACAGGGGGCGGGGAGACCCAGTACTTC. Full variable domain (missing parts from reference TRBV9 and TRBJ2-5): DSGVTQTPKHLITATGQRVTLRCSPRSGDLSVYWYQQSLDQGLQFLIQYYNGEERAKGNILERFSAQQFPDLHSELNLSSLELGDSALYFCASSAFTGGGETQYFGPGTRLLVL.